The 24 T cell receptor beta chains reported below all come from one sample, sequenced in a study of technical replicates of blood from a handful of donors (TCRdb year 2017). Receptor libraries were prepared by the immunoSEQ multiplex PCR assay. TCRdb took over this immuneACCESS table, retaining in-frame rearrangements with V and J assigned. Such tables are incomplete; in checked studies, under half of the missing clones stem from an unresolved V gene, and the remainder is unexplained. Present in this sample are more than 10,000 clones, 70% to 80% of which were seen just once. The ten largest clones capture 12% of the sample. Sequencing used PBMCs. These receptors were obtained from a human donor in good health.

The chain links TRBV28 to TRBJ1-3; 8 bases are shared with TRBD1. After removal of 6 bases from V and 2 bases from J, the junction contained 6 bases not matched to a gene. The CDR3 totals 15 residues. Germline assignment: CDR1 MDHEN and CDR2 SYDVKM. The CDR3 sequence: CASRQGGGPGNTIYF. The CDR3 bases are TGTGCCAGCAGACAGGGGGGAGGGCCTGGAAACACCATATATTTT.

The chain has TRBV19 and TRBJ1-4; no clear D gene. The CDR3 totals 13 residues. Germline V gene lookup returns CDR1 LNHDA and CDR2 SQIVND (reference sequence). V lost 3 bases to trimming and J lost 5 bases, with 7 bases between them. CDR3 region: CASSIVSNEKLFF. CDR3 DNA: TGTGCCAGTAGTATCGTCTCCAATGAAAAACTGTTTTTT.

The gene calls are TRBV7-2 and TRBJ2-1; 10 bases agree with TRBD2. The germline V gene has CDR1 SGHTA and CDR2 FQGNSA. The CDR3 is 15 residues long. Germline trimming cut 3 bases from V and 4 bases from J; bases unmatched to any gene: 3. DNA for the CDR3: TGTGCCAGCAGCTTCGGACTAGCGGAGTACAATGAGCAGTTCTTC. It specifies CASSFGLAEYNEQFF. The entire variable domain, with the rest obtained from reference TRBV7-2 and TRBJ2-1, is as follows: GAGVSQSPSNKVTEKGKDVELRCDPISGHTALYWYRQSLGQGLEFLIYFQGNSAPDKSGLPSDRFSAERTGGSVSTLTIQRTQQEDSAVYLCASSFGLAEYNEQFFGPGTRLTVL.

This clone is a singleton in its sample. This chain joins TRBV6-5 and TRBJ2-1; no clear D gene. This CDR3 is 14 amino acids long. Per germline, CDR1 MNHEY and CDR2 SVGAGI. The V end was cut by 3 bases, the J end by 6 bases, with 12 bases between. CDR3 region: CASSYSQLSNEQFF. The CDR3 DNA sequence: TGTGCCAGCAGTTATAGCCAGCTCTCCAATGAGCAGTTCTTC.

The chain combines TRBV10-2 with TRBJ2-5; D is unclear. Germline values: CDR1 WSHSY, CDR2 SAAADI. Trimming removed 0 bases at V and 6 bases at J, with 5 bases between. CDR3 length: 12 residues. CDR3 amino acids: CASSESFKTQYF. The CDR3 DNA is TGCGCCAGCAGTGAGTCGTTTAAGACCCAGTACTTC.

The rearrangement joins TRBV10-3 to TRBJ1-1; D is unclear. The CDR3 is 11 residues long. Germline V gives CDR1 ENHRY, CDR2 SYGVKD. V lost 2 bases and J 8 bases, leaving 6 bases between the germline ends. The CDR3 DNA sequence: TGTGCCATCAGTGAGACATGGGAAGCTTTCTTT. Translating gives CAISETWEAFF.

The chain employs TRBV5-1 and TRBJ2-3, with a weak D call TRBD1 (5 bases). The CDR3 runs to 14 residues. Trimming pared 2 bases from V and 2 bases from J, leaving 9 bases between. In germline, CDR1 is SGHRS, CDR2 YFSETQ. DNA for the CDR3: TGCGCCAGCAGCTTTCAGGGATTCACAGATACGCAGTATTTT. The encoded protein is CASSFQGFTDTQYF.

This clone was found a few times. The chain uses TRBV30 and TRBJ1-1, with D possibly being TRBD1 (6 bases). V was trimmed by 3 bases and J by 0 bases, leaving 26 bases between them. Germline CDR1 GTSNPN, CDR2 SVGIG (reference sequence). The CDR3 sequence is 19 residues long. The CDR3 sequence is CAWSEGGRWIQFMNTEAFF. The CDR3 DNA reads as TGTGCCTGGAGCGAAGGGGGACGGTGGATTCAATTCATGAACACTGAAGCTTTCTTT. Looking up the rest from reference TRBV30 and TRBJ1-1 gives the full variable domain: SQTIHQWPATLVQPVGSPLSLECTVEGTSNPNLYWYRQAAGRGLQLLFYSVGIGQISSEVPQNLSASRPQDRQFILSSKKLLLSDSGFYLCAWSEGGRWIQFMNTEAFFGQGTRLTVV.

This sequence joins TRBV2 and TRBJ2-2, with 7 bases that match TRBD1. Trimming cost V 8 bases and J 4 bases; bases outside gene matches: 10. The CDR3 contains 15 residues. Germline V gene lookup returns CDR1 SNHLY and CDR2 FYNNEI. In DNA, the CDR3 is TGTGCCAGCCGGGACAGCGTTCCCTTCACCGGGGAGCTGTTTTTT. Translating gives CASRDSVPFTGELFF.

This clone has only a few counts. This chain links TRBV11-3 with TRBJ2-7; maybe TRBD2 (5 bases). The V gene's germline CDR1 is SGHNT and CDR2 YENEEA. V gave up 5 bases and J gave up 6 bases, with 14 bases separating them. The CDR3 runs 13 residues. CDR3 DNA sequence: TGTGCCAGCAGCACCAGCGGACTTGCCGAGCAGTACTTC. Residues: CASSTSGLAEQYF. Together with reference TRBV11-3 and TRBJ2-7, the CDR3 gives the full variable domain: EAGVVQSPRYKIIEKKQPVAFWCNPISGHNTLYWYLQNLGQGPELLIRYENEEAVDDSQLPKDRFSAERLKGVDSTLKIQPAELGDSAVYLCASSTSGLAEQYFGPGTRLTVT.

The rearrangement links TRBV6-5 to TRBJ1-3; 7 bases are a match to TRBD1. The CDR3 has 16 amino acids. Germline lookup yields CDR1 MNHEY and CDR2 SVGAGI. V shed 0 bases and J 4 bases; nucleotides not matched to a gene: 6. CDR3 in DNA: TGTGCCAGCAGTTACTCGTATACAGGGGTCGGAAACACCATATATTTT. Amino acid sequence: CASSYSYTGVGNTIYF.

This chain links TRBV13 with TRBJ2-6, with 10 positions matching TRBD2. This CDR3 spans 20 amino acids. Trimming cost V 3 bases and J 0 bases; bases outside gene matches: 11. Germline assignment: CDR1 PRHDT and CDR2 FYEKMQ (reference sequence). The CDR3 sequence: CASSFPTGLAPSSGANVLTF. For the CDR3, the DNA is TGTGCCAGCAGCTTTCCCACGGGACTAGCGCCGAGCTCTGGGGCCAACGTCCTGACTTTC.

The V call is TRBV29-1, the J call TRBJ2-7; TRBD2 matches at 8 bases. Germline loops: CDR1 SQVTM, CDR2 ANQGSEA. The CDR3 runs to 15 residues. After removal of 7 bases from V and 2 bases from J, the junction contained 13 bases not matched to a gene. The CDR3 here is CSAGRRASGPYEQYF. The DNA of the CDR3 is TGCAGCGCAGGCCGCAGGGCTAGCGGGCCCTACGAGCAGTACTTC.

The chain is built from TRBV14 and TRBJ2-5; TRBD2 is a possible D gene (6 bases). The CDR3 is 16 amino acids. Germline V lookup: CDR1 SGHDN, CDR2 FVKESK. Trimming pared 0 bases from V and 4 bases from J, leaving 15 bases between. CDR3 in DNA: TGTGCCAGCAGCCAAGAGGGCGGAGGGCCGAGAGAGACCCAGTACTTC. The encoded protein is CASSQEGGGPRETQYF.

The genes are TRBV7-2 and TRBJ2-7; no definite D call. Looked up from germline, CDR1 is SGHTA and CDR2 is FQGNSA. The ends were cut back, 0 bases at V and 3 bases at J, with 6 bases in the middle. The CDR3 consists of 13 residues. The CDR3 protein is CASSLAASYEQYF. DNA for the CDR3: TGTGCCAGCAGCTTAGCCGCCAGCTACGAGCAGTACTTC.

This sequence joins TRBV13 and TRBJ2-6; D is possibly TRBD2 (6 bases). The CDR3 totals 17 residues. Trimming took off 2 bases at V and 2 bases at J, with 13 bases between the two ends. Germline lookup yields CDR1 PRHDT and CDR2 FYEKMQ (reference sequence). The CDR3 DNA is TGTGCCAGCAGCTTATTCGCGGGGACCACTGGGGCCAACGTCCTGACTTTC. Translating gives CASSLFAGTTGANVLTF. The full variable domain, in which reference TRBV13 and TRBJ2-6 provide the parts outside the CDR3, is AAGVIQSPRHLIKEKRETATLKCYPIPRHDTVYWYQQGPGQDPQFLISFYEKMQSDKGSIPDRFSAQQFSDYHSELNMSSLELGDSALYFCASSLFAGTTGANVLTFGAGSRLTVL.

V usage is TRBV18 and J usage is TRBJ2-3; D perhaps matches TRBD2 (6 bases). Trimming removed 5 bases from V and 1 base from J, with 7 bases in between. Looked up from germline, CDR1 is KGHSH and CDR2 is LQKENI. This CDR3 contains 13 residues. The CDR3 sequence: CASSTGGTDTQYF. CDR3 DNA sequence: TGTGCCAGCTCAACGGGGGGCACAGATACGCAGTATTTT.

V gene TRBV6-1 combines with J gene TRBJ2-4; D possibly corresponds to TRBD2 (6 bases). This CDR3 is 20 amino acids long. The ends were cut back, 2 bases at V and 0 bases at J, with 23 bases in the middle. Germline V gene data show CDR1 as MNHNS and CDR2 as SASEGT. CDR3 region: CASSELPLGGDLLAKNIQYF. CDR3 DNA sequence: TGTGCCAGCAGTGAACTGCCGTTGGGCGGGGACCTCCTAGCCAAAAACATTCAGTACTTC.

The V call is TRBV5-1, the J call TRBJ2-1; weak D call: TRBD1 (8 bases). CDR1 is SGHRS, CDR2 YFSETQ, per germline. V gave up 4 bases and J gave up 5 bases, with 22 bases separating them. This CDR3 region has 17 residues. DNA of the CDR3: TGCGCCAGCAGCCCGTTGCCAGGGGGCGGGAGAGACAATGAGCAGTTCTTC. Residues: CASSPLPGGGRDNEQFF.

The V call is TRBV14, the J call TRBJ2-7; TRBD2 is a possible D gene (5 bases). V was clipped by 0 bases and J by 3 bases, with 15 bases between them. Germline loops: CDR1 SGHDN, CDR2 FVKESK. The CDR3 extends over 16 amino acids. CDR3 amino acids: CASSQDPRLAFYEQYF. The CDR3 DNA reads TGTGCCAGCAGCCAAGATCCGCGCCTAGCTTTCTACGAGCAGTACTTC.

V is TRBV7-8 and J is TRBJ2-7, with 7 bases aligning to TRBD2. Per the germline V gene, CDR1 is SGHVS and CDR2 is FQNEAQ. The CDR3 covers 16 residues. With V trimmed by 4 bases and J by 2 bases, 11 bases remained unmatched. As DNA, the CDR3 is TGTGCCAGCAGCTCGCGCCGGGACTATGCTACCTACGAGCAGTACTTC. It encodes CASSSRRDYATYEQYF. Full variable domain (missing parts from reference TRBV7-8 and TRBJ2-7): GAGVSQSPRYKVAKRGQDVALRCDPISGHVSLFWYQQALGQGPEFLTYFQNEAQLDKSGLPSDRFFAERPEGSVSTLKIQRTQQEDSAVYLCASSSRRDYATYEQYFGPGTRLTVT.

This clone has a handful of counts. The chain employs TRBV15 and TRBJ2-7; 9 nucleotides match TRBD1. The germline V gene has CDR1 LNHNV and CDR2 YYDKDF (reference sequence). Trimming took 0 bases from V and 7 from J; bases not matched to a gene: 1. This CDR3 is built from 13 residues. Here the CDR3 reads CATSREGTGEQYF. The DNA of the CDR3 is TGTGCCACCAGCAGAGAGGGGACAGGGGAGCAGTACTTC.

The chain is built from TRBV5-1 and TRBJ2-1, with D tentatively TRBD1 (6 bases). This CDR3 is built from 14 residues. Germline V gives CDR1 SGHRS, CDR2 YFSETQ. Trimming stripped 0 bases from V and 8 bases from J, with 12 bases between. CDR3 in DNA: TGCGCCAGCAGCTTGGTGGGGGCTGGGGATGAGCAGTTCTTC. This translates into CASSLVGAGDEQFF.

V is TRBV5-4 and J is TRBJ2-5; tentatively, D is TRBD1 (5 bases). CDR3 length equals 14 residues. Germline V gene sequence: CDR1 SGHNT, CDR2 YYREEE (reference sequence). The ends were cut back, 2 bases at V and 0 bases at J, with 8 bases in the middle. Here the CDR3 reads CASSFRQYQETQYF. The CDR3 DNA follows: TGTGCCAGCAGCTTCCGACAGTACCAAGAGACCCAGTACTTC.